These T cell receptor beta chains were read from a single sample in a study of blood T cells in healthy people across ages. A single record per CDR3 protein comes from TCRdb applying MiXCR to the 5' RACE reads. The sample includes under 1 million distinct CDR3 sequences, more than 40% of them seen just once. Material for sequencing was blood. Receptor source: a man aged 55 to 70 in good health. The CDR3 runs from the conserved cysteine through the conserved F or W. The order of the fields is J gene, V gene, D gene, CDR3 length, clone size, CDR3 DNA, CDR3 protein. A D gene is named only where the DNA matches it firmly. Not all rows give a size; the values are once, few, many and, for expanded clones, a class.

J: TRBJ2-1
V: TRBV27
D: TRBD1
length: 15
size: NA
DNA: TGTGCCGGCAGCCAGGACAGGGTGGTCTACAATGAGCAGTTCTTC
CDR3: CAGSQDRVVYNEQFF

J: TRBJ1-2
V: TRBV27
D: TRBD1
length: 15
size: NA
DNA: TGTGCCAGCAGTCAAGGGACAGGGACCTATGGGGGCTACACCTTC
CDR3: CASSQGTGTYGGYTF

J: TRBJ2-1
V: TRBV5-4
D: TRBD2
length: 15
size: NA
DNA: TGTGCCAGCAGCTCTCGGAAGCGGGGCGACAATGAGCAGTTCTTC
CDR3: CASSSRKRGDNEQFF

J: TRBJ2-3
V: TRBV12-3/TRBV12-4
D: TRBD1
length: 17
size: NA
DNA: TGTGCCAGCAGCCATAGACCCGGGACAGTGGGCGTCGATACGCAGTATTTT
CDR3: CASSHRPGTVGVDTQYF

J: TRBJ2-7
V: TRBV27
D: NA
length: 17
size: NA
DNA: TGTGCCAGCAGTTCACGACTCGCGGGACCTCTCTCCTACGAGCAGTACTTC
CDR3: CASSSRLAGPLSYEQYF

J: TRBJ2-4
V: TRBV24-1
D: TRBD1
length: 16
size: NA
DNA: TGTGCCACCAGTGATTCTGGGACAGGGGGAGCCTGTGGGCAGTACTTC
CDR3: CATSDSGTGGACGQYF

J: TRBJ1-2
V: TRBV3-1
D: NA
length: 12
size: NA
DNA: TGTGCCAGCACCCAGGGGTCGGGAAGCTACACCTTC
CDR3: CASTQGSGSYTF

J: TRBJ1-1
V: TRBV29-1
D: TRBD1
length: 13
size: NA
DNA: TGCAGCGTGTACAGGGGGTCTAACACTGAAGCTTTCTTT
CDR3: CSVYRGSNTEAFF

J: TRBJ2-5
V: TRBV7-2
D: TRBD2
length: 15
size: few
DNA: TGTGCCAGCAGCTTGAGCGGGGGTATTGGCAATGAGCAGTACTTC
CDR3: CASSLSGGIGNEQYF

J: TRBJ1-5
V: TRBV24-1
D: NA
length: 10
size: NA
DNA: TGTGCCATAAACGAGCAGCCCCAGCATTTT
CDR3: CAINEQPQHF

J: TRBJ2-7
V: TRBV5-1
D: NA
length: 15
size: few
DNA: TGCGCCAGCAGCCACCTTCAAGCGACCAGCTACGAGCAGTACTTC
CDR3: CASSHLQATSYEQYF

J: TRBJ2-7
V: TRBV7-9
D: NA
length: 14
size: few
DNA: TGTGCCAGCAGCAGGGGAGAGCCTCCCTACGAGCAGTACTTC
CDR3: CASSRGEPPYEQYF

J: TRBJ2-7
V: TRBV28
D: NA
length: 14
size: few
DNA: TGTGCCAGCAGTTTATACAGAAGCTCCTACGAGCAGTACTTC
CDR3: CASSLYRSSYEQYF

J: TRBJ1-2
V: TRBV9
D: TRBD1
length: 14
size: NA
DNA: TGTGCCAGCAGCGTCCGGACAGGGGCCTATGGCTACACCTTC
CDR3: CASSVRTGAYGYTF

J: TRBJ2-4
V: TRBV7-2
D: TRBD1
length: 15
size: NA
DNA: TGTGCCAGCAGCCAAGATGTCCGGACAGGCGCCATTCAGTACTTC
CDR3: CASSQDVRTGAIQYF

J: TRBJ2-5
V: TRBV6-2/TRBV6-3
D: TRBD2
length: 16
size: NA
DNA: TGTGCCAGCAGTTACGTAGCGGGGGGTACCCAAGAGACCCAGTACTTC
CDR3: CASSYVAGGTQETQYF

J: TRBJ2-5
V: TRBV7-8
D: NA
length: 13
size: NA
DNA: TGTGCCAGCAGCCAGACCGATAAAGAGACCCAGTACTTC
CDR3: CASSQTDKETQYF

J: TRBJ2-5
V: TRBV5-1
D: TRBD2
length: 16
size: few
DNA: TGCGCCAGCAGCTTCCAGCGGGGGGGATTACAAGAGACCCAGTACTTC
CDR3: CASSFQRGGLQETQYF

J: TRBJ1-1
V: TRBV15
D: NA
length: 13
size: NA
DNA: TGTGCCACCAGCCCCCGGGGGAACACTGAAGCTTTCTTT
CDR3: CATSPRGNTEAFF

J: TRBJ2-7
V: TRBV7-2
D: NA
length: 14
size: few
DNA: TGTGCCAGCGGCGGGCGGGGTCCTCCCTACGAGCAGTACTTC
CDR3: CASGGRGPPYEQYF

J: TRBJ2-5
V: TRBV28
D: TRBD1
length: 15
size: NA
DNA: TGTGCCAGCAGTTTATGGAGACAGGGGGAAGAGACCCAGTACTTC
CDR3: CASSLWRQGEETQYF

J: TRBJ2-3
V: TRBV4-3
D: TRBD1
length: 17
size: NA
DNA: TGCGCCAGCAGCCAAGATTACGCGACAGGGAGCACAGATACGCAGTATTTT
CDR3: CASSQDYATGSTDTQYF

J: TRBJ2-7
V: TRBV24-1
D: NA
length: 18
size: NA
DNA: TGTGCCACCAGTGATCATACCAACGGGGCCAACTACTCCTACGAGCAGTACTTC
CDR3: CATSDHTNGANYSYEQYF

J: TRBJ2-7
V: TRBV7-2
D: TRBD2
length: 14
size: few
DNA: TGTGCCAGCAGCGCGACTAGCGGGGTGTACGAGCAGTACTTC
CDR3: CASSATSGVYEQYF

J: TRBJ2-1
V: TRBV2
D: TRBD2
length: 16
size: few
DNA: TGTGCCAGCAGGAGGAGACGGACTAGCGGATACAATGAGCAGTTCTTC
CDR3: CASRRRRTSGYNEQFF

J: TRBJ1-2
V: TRBV20-1
D: TRBD1
length: 14
size: NA
DNA: TGCAGTGCTAGGGAAACAGGGGGCGGGTATGGCTACACCTTC
CDR3: CSARETGGGYGYTF

J: TRBJ2-7
V: TRBV5-8
D: NA
length: 15
size: NA
DNA: TGTGCCAGCAGCTTGGCCCGGGCGGTACCCCACGAGCAGTACTTC
CDR3: CASSLARAVPHEQYF

J: TRBJ1-1
V: TRBV5-1
D: NA
length: 12
size: few
DNA: TGCGCCAGCAGCGCCCACACCGGTGAAGCTTTCTTT
CDR3: CASSAHTGEAFF

J: TRBJ2-5
V: TRBV11-2
D: NA
length: 15
size: NA
DNA: TGTGCCAGCAGTACGCTGGGCGGGGGCGGTGAGACCCAGTACTTC
CDR3: CASSTLGGGGETQYF

J: TRBJ2-3
V: TRBV9
D: NA
length: 15
size: NA
DNA: TGTGCCAGCAGCGACGGGACTCACCGCACAGATACGCAGTATTTT
CDR3: CASSDGTHRTDTQYF

J: TRBJ2-3
V: TRBV4-1
D: TRBD2
length: 17
size: NA
DNA: TGCGCCAGCAGCCAACTAGCGGGGGGGCCTATCGCAGATACGCAGTATTTT
CDR3: CASSQLAGGPIADTQYF

J: TRBJ2-7
V: TRBV7-2
D: NA
length: 14
size: few
DNA: TGTGCCAGCAGCGGGGGTGGGGGGACCTACGAGCAGTACTTC
CDR3: CASSGGGGTYEQYF

J: TRBJ1-6
V: TRBV5-1
D: TRBD1
length: 14
size: few
DNA: TGCGCCAGCACCCGCGAGGGGGCTAACTCACCCCTCCACTTT
CDR3: CASTREGANSPLHF

J: TRBJ2-3
V: TRBV9
D: TRBD1
length: 17
size: NA
DNA: TGTGCCAGCAGCGTAGAGGGAGCCGGGACAGGGGGAGATACGCAGTATTTT
CDR3: CASSVEGAGTGGDTQYF

J: TRBJ2-5
V: TRBV20-1
D: NA
length: 15
size: NA
DNA: TGCAGTGCTAGAGAGAGGCGGGAAGTCGGAGAGACCCAGTACTTC
CDR3: CSARERREVGETQYF

J: TRBJ2-1
V: TRBV7-2
D: TRBD2
length: 15
size: NA
DNA: TGTGCCAGCAGACCGGCGGGGGGGGTCTACAATGAGCAGTTCTTC
CDR3: CASRPAGGVYNEQFF

J: TRBJ2-5
V: TRBV20-1
D: NA
length: 13
size: few
DNA: TGCAGTGTTTACGACCAGTGGAGCGAGACCCAGTACTTC
CDR3: CSVYDQWSETQYF

J: TRBJ1-1
V: TRBV14
D: TRBD1
length: 12
size: NA
DNA: TGTGCCAGCACGGACAGGGCTTTTGAAGCTTTCTTT
CDR3: CASTDRAFEAFF

J: TRBJ2-4
V: TRBV2
D: NA
length: 16
size: few
DNA: TGTGCCAGCAGGGCTGGGAGCAGTCCGGCCAAAAACATTCAGTACTTC
CDR3: CASRAGSSPAKNIQYF

J: TRBJ2-3
V: TRBV20-1
D: TRBD2
length: 15
size: NA
DNA: TGCAGTGCTAGTCTAGCGGGGTTAAGCACAGATACGCAGTATTTT
CDR3: CSASLAGLSTDTQYF

J: TRBJ2-7
V: TRBV29-1
D: NA
length: 12
size: once
DNA: TGCAGCGTTGAAGGCCCTTCCTACGAGCAGTACTTC
CDR3: CSVEGPSYEQYF

J: TRBJ2-5
V: TRBV6-1
D: NA
length: 14
size: NA
DNA: TGTGCCAGCAGTGCTCAGGGGGGCGAAGAGACCCAGTACTTC
CDR3: CASSAQGGEETQYF

J: TRBJ2-1
V: TRBV7-2
D: TRBD2
length: 15
size: NA
DNA: TGTGCCAGCAGCGCACGGGGGGAATCCTTCAATGAGCAGTTCTTC
CDR3: CASSARGESFNEQFF

J: TRBJ2-5
V: TRBV12-3/TRBV12-4
D: NA
length: 14
size: NA
DNA: TGTGCCAGCGGGGCAGGCGGGGCGGAGGAGACCCAGTACTTC
CDR3: CASGAGGAEETQYF

J: TRBJ2-2
V: TRBV4-3
D: NA
length: 15
size: NA
DNA: TGCGCCAGCAGCCAAGATAAGGGGATTGGCGGGGAGCTGTTTTTT
CDR3: CASSQDKGIGGELFF

J: TRBJ2-3
V: TRBV5-6
D: NA
length: 13
size: few
DNA: TGTGCCAGCAGCTTAGAGCTCACAGATACGCAGTATTTT
CDR3: CASSLELTDTQYF

J: TRBJ2-2
V: TRBV4-1
D: TRBD2
length: 16
size: once
DNA: TGCGCCAGCAGCCAAGAGAAGCGGGGGGGCACCGGGGAGCTGTTTTTT
CDR3: CASSQEKRGGTGELFF

J: TRBJ2-1
V: TRBV29-1
D: NA
length: 13
size: NA
DNA: TGCAGCGCACCAGGGATCTCCTACAATGAGCAGTTCTTC
CDR3: CSAPGISYNEQFF

J: TRBJ2-4
V: TRBV13
D: NA
length: 13
size: NA
DNA: TGTGCCAGCAGCTTACCAACTAGTAACATTCAGTACTTC
CDR3: CASSLPTSNIQYF

J: TRBJ2-2
V: TRBV7-8
D: NA
length: 17
size: NA
DNA: TGTGCCAGCAGCCCCCTGATGACAGCTTCTAACACCGGGGAGCTGTTTTTT
CDR3: CASSPLMTASNTGELFF

J: TRBJ1-5
V: TRBV6-6
D: NA
length: 15
size: few
DNA: TGTGCCAGCAGTTATGGGTGGGGCAGTCATCAGCCCCAGCATTTT
CDR3: CASSYGWGSHQPQHF

J: TRBJ2-5
V: TRBV18
D: NA
length: 14
size: NA
DNA: TGTGCCAGCTCATCAGGGGCCAAACAAGAGACCCAGTACTTC
CDR3: CASSSGAKQETQYF

J: TRBJ1-1
V: TRBV2
D: NA
length: 14
size: NA
DNA: TGTGCCAGCAGTGAGGGCAGGGACAACACTGAAGCTTTCTTT
CDR3: CASSEGRDNTEAFF

J: TRBJ2-5
V: TRBV7-6
D: TRBD2
length: 14
size: few
DNA: TGTGCCAGCAGCTTTAGCGGGGATAGGGAGACCCAGTACTTC
CDR3: CASSFSGDRETQYF

J: TRBJ1-4
V: TRBV25-1
D: NA
length: 15
size: NA
DNA: TGTGCCAGCAGTGAACCCGGAACAGGCTTTGAAAAACTGTTTTTT
CDR3: CASSEPGTGFEKLFF

J: TRBJ2-7
V: TRBV20-1
D: TRBD1
length: 14
size: few
DNA: TGCAGTGCCCCCAGGGGGTCCTTCTCCTACGAGCAGTACTTC
CDR3: CSAPRGSFSYEQYF

J: TRBJ2-1
V: TRBV12-3/TRBV12-4
D: NA
length: 13
size: NA
DNA: TGTGCCAGCAGTTCCCAGGGGCACAATGAGCAGTTCTTC
CDR3: CASSSQGHNEQFF